Below, 9 T cell receptor beta chains from the same sample are listed, as sequenced in a study of T cell responses to AZD1222 COVID-19 vaccine. Generated by immunoSEQ multiplex PCR, the TCRdb table keeps only in-frame clones and is missing some. The data contain 80,000 to 90,000 clones, roughly 90% of them seen just once; the ten biggest clones take up under 4%. Sequencing was performed on peripheral blood, taken on day 0 of AZD1222 vaccination. The source is an adult in good health.

V and J are TRBV28 and TRBJ2-2, with D uncertain. The CDR3 spans 14 residues. Germline V gene sequence: CDR1 MDHEN, CDR2 SYDVKM. The V and J ends lost 2 bases and 4 bases respectively, with 8 bases between them. CDR3 nucleotide sequence: TGTGCCAGCAGTTTAGGGCAGCTCACCGGGGAGCTGTTTTTT. Its translation is CASSLGQLTGELFF.

The rearrangement links TRBV6-1 to TRBJ2-3, with TRBD2 matching 7 bases. Germline V gives CDR1 MNHNS, CDR2 SASEGT. This CDR3 spans 17 amino acids. The V and J ends lost 0 bases and 1 base, in that order; junction bases with no gene match: 7. The CDR3 nucleotides read TGTGCCAGCAGTGAAGCGTTTCTCACTAGCGGCACAGATACGCAGTATTTT. Protein: CASSEAFLTSGTDTQYF.

Comments on this clone: At one end the junction does not follow the germline gene, possibly because of a read error. The chain employs TRBV7-7 and TRBJ2-2; D is perhaps TRBD2 (6 bases). This CDR3 has 14 residues. CDR1 is SSHAT, CDR2 FNYEAQ, per germline (reference sequence). Written as DNA, the CDR3 is TGTGCTAGCAGCCGGGGACTGAACACCGGGGAGCTGTTTTTT. Translation: CASSRGLNTGELFF.

The chain joins TRBV27 to TRBJ2-5, with TRBD1 identical over 8 bases. Looked up from germline, CDR1 is MNHEY and CDR2 is SMNVEV (reference sequence). The CDR3 is made up of 15 amino acids. The V and J ends lost 6 bases and 3 bases, in that order; junction bases with no gene match: 9. The CDR3 loop reads CASRGAGTGEETQYF. CDR3 coding DNA: TGTGCCAGCAGGGGGGCCGGGACAGGTGAAGAGACCCAGTACTTC.

The chain recombines TRBV3-1 (or the pseudogene TRBV3-2) with TRBJ1-1; D uncertain. The germline V and J ends were trimmed by 4 bases and 4 bases, with 13 bases remaining between them. The CDR3 runs to 14 residues. Germline-derived CDR1 and CDR2 are LGHDT and YNNKEL (reference sequence). The CDR3 DNA sequence: TGTGCCAGCAGCCTCAAGAAGGGATCCACTGAAGCTTTCTTT. This sequence encodes CASSLKKGSTEAFF.

As DNA, the CDR3 is TGTGCCAGCATTACGACAGCCTCCTATGGCTACACCTTC. Translation: CASITTASYGYTF. The rearrangement links TRBV6-5 to TRBJ1-2, with D perhaps TRBD1 (5 bases). Trimming took off 7 bases at V and 4 bases at J, with 13 bases between the two ends. Germline V lookup: CDR1 MNHEY, CDR2 SVGAGI. The CDR3 runs to 13 residues.

This clone was counted only a few times. The gene calls are TRBV6-1 and TRBJ1-1; possibly TRBD1 for D (5 bases). The V end was cut by 2 bases, the J end by 5 bases, with 18 bases between. Germline CDR1 is MNHNS and CDR2 is SASEGT. The length of the CDR3 is 16 residues. CDR3 coding DNA: TGTGCCAGCAGTGAATCCATTTGGCGGGGGGTTACTGAAGCTTTCTTT. Translation: CASSESIWRGVTEAFF.

The J gene is TRBJ1-2, the V gene TRBV29-1; D perhaps matches TRBD1 (6 bases). The germline gives CDR1 SQVTM, CDR2 ANQGSEA. Trimming cost V 6 bases and J 4 bases, with 15 bases left between them. The CDR3 runs to 13 residues. DNA of the CDR3: TGCAGCGTCAAAGAAACAGGGATCTATGGCTACACCTTC. Amino acids: CSVKETGIYGYTF. Based on the CDR3 plus reference TRBV29-1 and TRBJ1-2, the full variable domain is SAVISQKPSRDICQRGTSLTIQCQVDSQVTMMFWYRQQPGQSLTLIATANQGSEATYESGFVIDKFPISRPNLTFSTLTVSNMSPEDSSIYLCSVKETGIYGYTFGSGTRLTVV.

This clone occurred once. The rearrangement joins TRBV7-2 to TRBJ1-4; 7 bases align to TRBD1. The V gene's germline CDR1 is SGHTA and CDR2 FQGNSA. This CDR3 spans 14 amino acids. J gave up 8 bases and V 5 bases, and 8 bases lay outside the gene matches. CDR3 bases: TGTGCCAGCAGCGTTCAGGGGGGAGGAGAAAAACTGTTTTTT. It encodes CASSVQGGGEKLFF.